The clone carrying this TCR beta chain came up a few times. The V and J ends lost 0 bases and 3 bases, in that order; junction bases with no gene match: 2. The germline V gene has CDR1 SGHTA and CDR2 FQGTGA. The CDR3 has 15 residues. This sample was taken from a study of T-cell memory formation after mild COVID-19. A single record per CDR3 protein comes from TCRdb applying MiXCR to the 5' RACE reads. The sample lists over 350,000 distinct CDR3 sequences, about 15% seen once, with roughly 21% in the top ten. The V and J genes are TRBV7-3 and TRBJ2-1; 7 nucleotides line up with TRBD2. This sequence was found in a man between 18 and 35 years old who had mild COVID-19 (a few samples of this study predate the infection). Cell type and time point are not known. Sequenced material: PBMCs or a T cell subset sorted from them (not recorded which). The CDR3 here is CASSLTRTSYNEQFF. The CDR3, as DNA: TGTGCCAGCAGCTTAACCCGGACTAGCTACAATGAGCAGTTCTTC. Looking up the rest from reference TRBV7-3 and TRBJ2-1 gives the full variable domain: GAGVSQTPSNKVTEKGKYVELRCDPISGHTALYWYRQSLGQGPEFLIYFQGTGAADDSGLPNDRFFAVRPEGSVSTLKIQRTERGDSAVYLCASSLTRTSYNEQFFGPGTRLTVL.